This T cell receptor beta chain stems from a study of blood T cell repertoires in COVID-19. In the study overall: COVID-19 samples, acute and convalescent, were from the United States, Italy and Spain. T cells, B-cell-depleted T cells, or PBMCs supplied cDNA or gDNA.

Source study methods: Amplification of reference gene primers provided the estimated nucleated cell counts. The protocol was immunoSEQ multiplex PCR, while the TCRdb copy is restricted to in-frame clones and leaves out a portion. The DNA was the basis for D and trimming; V, J and clone size are from that table. The table includes about 260,000 clones, about 89% detected once. This CDR3 is 14 amino acids long. V lost 4 bases to trimming and J lost 0 bases, with 7 bases between them. The germline V gene has CDR1 KGHSH and CDR2 LQKENI. The TCR sequence derives from a woman aged 35 to 49 who had recovered from COVID-19. The rearrangement joins TRBV18 to TRBJ1-3; D is unclear. Material for sequencing was peripheral blood. CDR3 nucleotides: TGTGCCAGCTCACTTGTCAGCTCTGGAAACACCATATATTTT. Translated, it gives CASSLVSSGNTIYF. Looking up the rest from reference TRBV18 and TRBJ1-3 gives the full variable domain: NAGVMQNPRHLVRRRGQEARLRCSPMKGHSHVYWYRQLPEEGLKFMVYLQKENIIDESGMPKERFSAEFPKEGPSILRIQQVVRGDSAAYFCASSLVSSGNTIYFGEGSWLTVV.